This TCR beta chain was sequenced during a study of cytomegalovirus exposure and HLA in healthy donors. The V gene lost 3 bases and the J gene lost 1 base, with 16 bases spanning the gap. CDR1 and CDR2 (germline): MDHEN, SYDVKM. The CDR3 loop spans 17 amino acids. This clone was recorded a few times. What it binds is not known. Overall study results and limits: It was only CMV serostatus that was available as immune exposure information. Owing to their indistinguishability, certain V segments, notably TRBV6-2 and TRBV6-3, were excluded.

The PCR made use of 60 Vbeta and 13 Jbeta primers. Libraries were prepared by immunoSEQ multiplex PCR; TCRdb keeps only in-frame clonotypes and omits some of them. The table lists over 60,000 clones, roughly four fifths of them singletons, with more than 7% in the top ten. This TCR came from a woman younger than 45 in good health and CMV-seropositive. The chain recombines TRBV28 with TRBJ2-4; possibly TRBD2 for D (5 bases). The sequenced material came from PBMCs. The CDR3 region has the DNA TGTGCCAGCAGTTTTAGAGGGTACGGGAAGGCCAAAAACATTCAGTACTTC. Protein: CASSFRGYGKAKNIQYF.